The sample holds many counts of the clone carrying this T cell receptor (beta chain). Its specificity is unknown. The data originate from a study of T cells in Graves' hyperthyroidism and ophthalmopathy. Study-wide points: Model predictions of ophthalmopathy came a median about six months before onset.

RNA transcripts served as the template for amplifying TCR beta CDR3 regions. HTBI primers were the set used in a first-round RT-PCR of the TCR CDR3. TCRdb re-called the multiplex PCR reads through MiXCR, storing one row per CDR3 protein. In the table there are over 250,000 distinct CDR3 sequences, approximately 26% of which are singletons. The hyperthyroidism was newly diagnosed and had lasted under 2 months; the patients were aged 18 to 65. The CDR3 is 15 residues long. V lost 6 bases to trimming and J lost 2 bases; unmatched junction nucleotides: 9. Germline V gene lookup returns CDR1 MNHNS and CDR2 SASEGT.

The source material was blood. The rearrangement links TRBV6-1 to TRBJ2-5, with 7 bases fitting TRBD1. The sequence was obtained from a man aged 35-49 years with Graves' hyperthyroidism that later progressed to Graves' ophthalmopathy. CDR3 loop: CASSRTGQDQETQYF. DNA for the CDR3: TGTGCCAGCAGCCGTACTGGACAGGATCAAGAGACCCAGTACTTC.